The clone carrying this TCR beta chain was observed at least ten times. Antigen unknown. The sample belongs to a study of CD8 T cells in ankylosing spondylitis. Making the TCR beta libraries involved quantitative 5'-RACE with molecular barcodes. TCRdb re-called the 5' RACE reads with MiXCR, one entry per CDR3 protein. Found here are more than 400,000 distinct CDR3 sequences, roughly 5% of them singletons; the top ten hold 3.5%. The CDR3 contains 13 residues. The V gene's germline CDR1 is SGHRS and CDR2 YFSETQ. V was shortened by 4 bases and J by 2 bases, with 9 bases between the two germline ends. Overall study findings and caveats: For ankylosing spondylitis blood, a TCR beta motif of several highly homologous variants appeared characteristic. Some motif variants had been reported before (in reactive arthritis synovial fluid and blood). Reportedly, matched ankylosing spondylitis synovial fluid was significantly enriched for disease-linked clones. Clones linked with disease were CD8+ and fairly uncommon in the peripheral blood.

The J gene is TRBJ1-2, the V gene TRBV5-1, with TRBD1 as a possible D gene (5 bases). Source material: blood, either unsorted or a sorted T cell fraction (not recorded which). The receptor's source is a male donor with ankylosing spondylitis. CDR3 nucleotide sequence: TGCGCCAGCAGCGAGACAGAGAACTATGGCTACACCTTC. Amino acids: CASSETENYGYTF.